The T cell receptor beta chain described here comes from a study of T cell responses to AZD1222 COVID-19 vaccine. Study-level information: Second-dose recipients at about 4 or about 12 weeks were treated as one pooled group.

Notes on the study in general: Spike-specific TCR breadth rose after two AZD1222 doses, and depth rose as well.

Sequencing used immunoSEQ multiplex PCR; TCRdb keeps in-frame clones, though not all of them. The sample records some 150,000 clones, approximately 88% being singletons. To note about this clone: What it binds is unknown.

CDR3 length: 15 residues. V was clipped by 1 base and J by 6 bases, with 12 bases between them. The V gene's germline CDR1 is MGHRA and CDR2 YSYEKL. The sample consisted of peripheral blood, taken on day 0 of AZD1222 vaccination. This TCR derives from an adult in good health. The chain is built from TRBV4-1 and TRBJ2-2; D is undetermined. The CDR3 DNA sequence: TGCGCCAGCAGCCAAGTCCCCGATTGGCCCGGGGAGCTGTTTTTT. Encoded protein: CASSQVPDWPGELFF.